This TCR beta chain was retrieved from a study of T cells in narcolepsy. Study-level information: Enrolled donors included narcolepsy type 1 or type 2 patients and healthy controls. General observations from the study: Healthy controls reportedly lacked the autoreactive clonotypes serially found in patients' blood. Autoreactive clone sequences were missing from some blood memory CD4+ repertoires. HCRT-specific and TRIB2-specific autoreactive clonotypes appeared among same-patient CSF and blood CD4+ clonotypes.

Sequencing was performed with immunoSEQ multiplex PCR; in TCRdb, only in-frame clones are kept and a portion is missing. Found here are over 30,000 clones, approximately 90% of them singletons; the top ten hold 0.8% to 0.95%. With 4 bases clipped from V and 3 bases from J, the junction kept 5 bases outside the gene matches. This CDR3 is 14 amino acids long. The germline gives CDR1 LGHNA, CDR2 YNFKEQ. As concerns this clone: Its target is not known.

The sample consisted of CD45RA- memory CD4+ T cells from PBMCs. The chain links TRBV4-2 to TRBJ2-7; 8 bases match TRBD2. The receptor was derived from a human donor with narcolepsy. The CDR3 spells CASSRTSNSYEQYF. CDR3 bases: TGTGCCAGCAGCCGGACTAGCAATAGCTACGAGCAGTACTTC.